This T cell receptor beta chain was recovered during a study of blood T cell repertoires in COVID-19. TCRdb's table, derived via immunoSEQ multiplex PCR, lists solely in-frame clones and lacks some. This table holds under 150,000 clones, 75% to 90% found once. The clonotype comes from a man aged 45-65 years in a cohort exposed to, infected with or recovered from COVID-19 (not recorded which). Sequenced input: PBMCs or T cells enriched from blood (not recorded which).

In nucleotides, the CDR3 is TGTGCCAGCAGCCTGCGGGACGTATTCACAGATACGCAGTATTTT. Translating it yields CASSLRDVFTDTQYF. The gene calls are TRBV7-9 and TRBJ2-3; D is perhaps TRBD2 (6 bases). CDR1 and CDR2 (germline): SEHNR, FQNEAQ (reference sequence). This CDR3 is 15 amino acids long. The V end was cut by 5 bases, the J end by 2 bases, with 14 bases between.